This record looks at one T cell receptor delta chain sequence and its context. CDR1 is GEAIGNYY and CDR2 is EKD in the germline V gene. The CDR3 length is 11 residues. This sample is drawn from a study of gamma-delta T cells after stem cell transplantation. TCRdb redid the clone calls on the RT-PCR reads with CATT. The table records roughly 2,000 delta-chain clones, roughly 4.8% of them present only once. The chain joins TRDV2 to TRDJ1; D is unclear. This TCR was sampled from a human donor. It is not recorded whose cells these are; they may come from a transplant donor. Sequences were obtained from gamma-delta T cells. CDR3 residues: CSATNTDKLIF. For the CDR3, the DNA is TGTTCTGCTACGAACACCGATAAACTCATCTTT.